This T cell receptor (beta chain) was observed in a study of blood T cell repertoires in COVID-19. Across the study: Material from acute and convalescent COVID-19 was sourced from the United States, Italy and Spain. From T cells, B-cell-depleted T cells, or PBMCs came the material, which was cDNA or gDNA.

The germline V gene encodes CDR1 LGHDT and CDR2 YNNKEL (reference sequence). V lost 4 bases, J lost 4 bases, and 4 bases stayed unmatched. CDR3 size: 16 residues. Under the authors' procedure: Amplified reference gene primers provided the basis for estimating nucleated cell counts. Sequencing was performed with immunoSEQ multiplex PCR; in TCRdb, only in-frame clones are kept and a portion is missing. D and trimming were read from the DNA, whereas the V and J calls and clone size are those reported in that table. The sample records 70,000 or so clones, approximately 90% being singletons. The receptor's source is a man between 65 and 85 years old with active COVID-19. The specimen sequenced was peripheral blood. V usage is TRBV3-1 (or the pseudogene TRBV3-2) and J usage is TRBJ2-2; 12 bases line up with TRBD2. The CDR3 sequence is CASSPGLAGITGELFF. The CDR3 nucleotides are TGTGCCAGCAGCCCCGGACTAGCGGGAATCACCGGGGAGCTGTTTTTT.